The 31 T cell receptor beta chains below were found in one sample sequenced in a study of spatial heterogeneity in lung cancer. The time point was: sample taken at primary tumor resection. The sequenced material consisted of unsorted whole RNA from tumor, nontumor lung or frozen PBMC. TCRdb re-called the 5' RACE reads through MiXCR, storing one row per CDR3 protein. In the table there are 4,000 to 6,000 distinct CDR3 sequences, around 17% of which are singletons. The sample here was normal lung tissue next to the tumor, taken at surgery. The receptors here all came from a male donor with early-stage non-small cell lung cancer.

This clonotype is medium-sized in the sample. In a library made to pick up alpha chains, this beta chain is a stray read with a size that means little. The V and J genes are TRBV11-2 and TRBJ2-5; no clear D gene. Trimming took off 3 bases at V and 1 base at J, with 6 bases between the two ends. The germline gives CDR1 SGHAT, CDR2 FQNNGV. The CDR3 contains 13 residues. Here the CDR3 DNA reads TGTGCCAGCAGCTTCCAGAGCCAAGAGACCCAGTACTTC. Translated: CASSFQSQETQYF.

This clonotype showed up many times. For a library built for alpha chains, this beta chain is a stray read; little rests on its size. CDR3 DNA: TGCGCCAGCAGCTTGGTACAGGGCCGGGACACTGAAGCTTTCTTT. Translation: CASSLVQGRDTEAFF. The chain links TRBV5-1 to TRBJ1-1; the D gene is possibly TRBD1 (6 bases). Per the germline V gene, CDR1 is SGHRS and CDR2 is YFSETQ. Deletions cut 0 bases from V and 3 bases from J, with 12 bases between. This CDR3 spans 15 amino acids.

By sample fraction, this clonotype is medium-sized. Because this beta chain is a stray read in a library intended to capture alpha chains, its abundance should not be given much weight. The chain recombines TRBV3-1 with TRBJ1-6; TRBD1 aligns across 7 bases. The CDR3 totals 14 residues. CDR1 and CDR2 (germline): LGHDT, YNNKEL (reference sequence). The trim removed 4 bases at V and 5 bases at J, leaving 2 bases unmatched. CDR3 amino acids: CASSRDSDNSPLHF. CDR3 DNA sequence: TGTGCCAGCAGCCGGGACAGCGATAATTCACCCCTCCACTTT. The full variable domain, rest sourced from reference TRBV3-1 and TRBJ1-6, is DTAVSQTPKYLVTQMGNDKSIKCEQNLGHDTMYWYKQDSKKFLKIMFSYNNKELIINETVPNRFSPKSPDKAHLNLHINSLELGDSAVYFCASSRDSDNSPLHFGNGTRLTVT.

By share, this clonotype ranks as medium-sized. This beta chain was picked up by a library intended for alpha chains and is off target, so its count carries little meaning. The chain employs TRBV3-1 and TRBJ1-5; D is unclear. V was pared by 0 bases and J by 2 bases, with 5 bases between. This CDR3 comprises 14 residues. Per the germline V gene, CDR1 is LGHDT and CDR2 is YNNKEL (reference sequence). The CDR3 nucleotides are TGTGCCAGCAGCCAAGATTTCGGCAATCAGCCCCAGCATTTT. Its protein product is CASSQDFGNQPQHF.

In its sample, this clonotype ranks as medium-sized. This beta chain appears as a stray read in a library generated for alpha chains; its size is not informative. CDR3 nucleotide sequence: TGTGCCAGCAGCCAATGGGGGGACACCGGGGAGCTGTTTTTT. As protein: CASSQWGDTGELFF. The V call is TRBV11-3, the J call TRBJ2-2; possibly TRBD2 for D (6 bases). Germline-derived CDR1 and CDR2 are SGHNT and YENEEA. V was clipped by 5 bases and J by 3 bases, with 10 bases between them. The CDR3 runs to 14 residues.

Notes on this clonotype: This beta chain is an unintended read in a library built for alpha chains; its size means little. The chain joins TRBV24-1 to TRBJ1-5; the D is unclear. This CDR3 region has 13 residues. The V end lost 5 bases, the J end lost 3 bases, and 7 bases lay between the germline ends. From germline, CDR1 is KGHDR and CDR2 SFDVKD. CDR3 loop: CATSGSPNQPQHF. In DNA form, the CDR3 reads TGTGCCACCAGTGGCTCCCCCAATCAGCCCCAGCATTTT.

Turning to this clonotype: Since the library was made to target alpha chains, this beta chain is a stray read and its abundance is not meaningful. The chain recombines TRBV28 with TRBJ2-5, with D unclear. The V gene lost 1 base and the J gene lost 5 bases, with 11 bases spanning the gap. Germline CDR1 reads MDHEN; CDR2 reads SYDVKM. CDR3 size: 14 residues. For the CDR3, the DNA is TGTGCCAGCAGTTTATCGGCCGGGTTGGAGACCCAGTACTTC. Residues: CASSLSAGLETQYF.

This clonotype was recorded many times. Because this beta chain is a stray read in a library intended to capture alpha chains, its abundance should not be given much weight. J is TRBJ2-3 and V is TRBV6-5; 10 bases align to TRBD1. Germline V gene lookup returns CDR1 MNHEY and CDR2 SVGAGI. V was pared by 5 bases and J by 4 bases, with 6 bases of the junction left unmatched. CDR3 length equals 15 residues. The CDR3 reads CASSTVDRGADTQYF. The CDR3 region has the DNA TGTGCCAGCAGTACTGTGGACAGGGGGGCAGATACGCAGTATTTT.

As for this clonotype: This beta chain turned up in a library designed for alpha chains; as an off-target read, its abundance says little. V gene TRBV29-1 combines with J gene TRBJ2-7, with D possibly matching TRBD1 (6 bases). Deletions cut 7 bases from V and 3 bases from J, with 13 bases between. Germline CDR1 reads SQVTM; CDR2 reads ANQGSEA. The CDR3 is 12 residues long. The CDR3 region has the DNA TGCAGCGCCAAGGACAGCGTCTACGAGCAGTACTTC. It is translated as CSAKDSVYEQYF.

By share, this clonotype counts as large. Little can be read into the size of this beta chain, an off-target read in a library designed for alpha chains. This chain links TRBV25-1 with TRBJ1-2, with D perhaps matching TRBD1 (6 bases). V lost 3 bases and J 8 bases, leaving 10 bases between the germline ends. The CDR3 runs 12 residues. Germline V gene lookup returns CDR1 MGHDK and CDR2 SYGVNS. CDR3 residues: CASSEGGSGYTF. The CDR3 DNA reads as TGTGCCAGCAGTGAGGGGGGCAGCGGCTACACCTTC.

This clonotype is judged medium-sized. This beta chain appears as a stray read in a library generated for alpha chains; its size is not informative. V is TRBV5-1 and J is TRBJ1-1; no clear D gene. CDR1 and CDR2 from the germline V gene are SGHRS and YFSETQ. The CDR3 runs 13 residues. V was shortened by 2 bases and J by 3 bases, with 8 bases between the two germline ends. CDR3 DNA sequence: TGCGCCAGCAGCTTATGGGAGGACACTGAAGCTTTCTTT. Translated, it gives CASSLWEDTEAFF.

Points on this clonotype: This beta chain turned up in a library designed for alpha chains; as an off-target read, its abundance says little. The chain couples TRBV12-3 or TRBV12-4 to TRBJ1-5; D call uncertain. The V gene lost 3 bases and the J gene lost 1 base, with 7 bases spanning the gap. The CDR3 has 14 amino acids. As DNA, the CDR3 is TGTGCCAGCAGTTTCCCGGACAGCAATCAGCCCCAGCATTTT. As protein: CASSFPDSNQPQHF.

By sample share, this clonotype is medium-sized. A library prepared for alpha chains yielded this beta chain as an off-target read; its size is of little meaning. This chain connects TRBV12-3 or TRBV12-4 to TRBJ1-6; D not resolved. Trimming removed 3 bases at V and 4 bases at J, with 7 bases between. The CDR3 covers 14 residues. The CDR3 reads CASSFGAYNSPLHF. The CDR3 DNA sequence: TGTGCCAGCAGTTTCGGAGCTTATAATTCACCCCTCCACTTT.

In this sample, this clonotype turned up many times. This beta chain represents an off-target read in a library built for alpha chains; its size is of limited meaning. V is TRBV2 and J is TRBJ2-7; TRBD2 aligns across 8 bases. Per germline, CDR1 SNHLY and CDR2 FYNNEI. The CDR3 is made up of 15 amino acids. J was trimmed by 5 bases and V by 6 bases; bases with no gene match: 12. The CDR3 here is CASRREAGERNEQYF. In DNA, the CDR3 is TGTGCCAGCAGGAGGGAAGCGGGAGAAAGGAACGAGCAGTACTTC. The variable domain in full, with the rest retrieved from reference TRBV2 and TRBJ2-7, is EPEVTQTPSHQVTQMGQEVILRCVPISNHLYFYWYRQILGQKVEFLVSFYNNEISEKSEIFDDQFSVERPDGSNFTLKIRSTKLEDSAMYFCASRREAGERNEQYFGPGTRLTVT.

This clonotype was counted only a few times. For a library built for alpha chains, this beta chain is a stray read; little rests on its size. The genes are TRBV3-1 and TRBJ2-5; no reliable D call. With 2 bases removed from V and 1 base from J, the gap between germline ends came to 8 bases. Germline-derived CDR1 and CDR2 are LGHDT and YNNKEL (reference sequence). The length of the CDR3 is 14 residues. The CDR3 sequence is CASSQQALQETQYF. The CDR3, as DNA: TGTGCCAGCAGCCAACAGGCTCTCCAAGAGACCCAGTACTTC.

This clonotype counts as medium-sized. Being off target in a library aimed at alpha chains, this beta chain has a size of little meaning. The gene calls are TRBV5-1 and TRBJ2-1, with TRBD2 matching 8 bases. This CDR3 has 15 residues. CDR1 is SGHRS and CDR2 is YFSETQ in the germline V gene. After removal of 0 bases from V and 6 bases from J, the junction contained 5 bases not matched to a gene. This chain's CDR3 is CASSLDPGGANEQFF. The CDR3 nucleotides read TGCGCCAGCAGCTTGGATCCGGGAGGGGCCAATGAGCAGTTCTTC.

A note on this clonotype: Little can be read into the size of this beta chain, an off-target read in a library designed for alpha chains. The V call is TRBV12-3 or TRBV12-4, the J call TRBJ2-3; the D call may be TRBD1 or TRBD2 (5 bases each). This CDR3 is 12 amino acids long. Deletions cut 3 bases from V and 4 bases from J, with 5 bases between. CDR3 coding DNA: TGTGCCAGCAGTTTGGGGGCAGATACGCAGTATTTT. This sequence encodes CASSLGADTQYF.

By frequency in the sample, this clonotype is medium-sized. The library was designed around alpha chains, so this beta chain is a stray read whose abundance carries little weight. The gene calls are TRBV28 and TRBJ1-6; 10 nucleotides line up with TRBD1. V shed 7 bases, J shed 7 bases, and the junction held 7 bases outside the gene matches. This CDR3 has 15 amino acids. Per germline, CDR1 MDHEN and CDR2 SYDVKM. This CDR3 reads CASILRTGGNSPLHF. The DNA for the CDR3 is TGTGCCAGCATTCTACGGACAGGGGGAAATTCACCCCTCCACTTT. Full variable domain (remainder filled in from reference TRBV28 and TRBJ1-6): DVKVTQSSRYLVKRTGEKVFLECVQDMDHENMFWYRQDPGLGLRLIYFSYDVKMKEKGDIPEGYSVSREKKERFSLILESASTNQTSMYLCASILRTGGNSPLHFGNGTRLTVT.

In its sample, this clonotype ranks as medium-sized (0.01 to 0.1%). This beta chain represents an off-target read in a library built for alpha chains; its size is of limited meaning. V usage is TRBV4-1 and J usage is TRBJ1-5; TRBD1 matches 7 bases. The CDR3 covers 15 residues. Unmatched junction bases numbered 4, after V lost 0 bases and J lost 5 bases. The germline gives CDR1 MGHRA, CDR2 YSYEKL. CDR3 residues: CASSQDGGGYQPQHF. CDR3 nucleotides: TGCGCCAGCAGCCAAGATGGAGGGGGCTATCAGCCCCAGCATTTT.

In its sample, this clonotype ranks as medium-sized. This beta chain is an off-target read within a library intended for alpha chains, so its frequency means little. The gene calls are TRBV23-1 and TRBJ2-7; D is possibly TRBD1 (6 bases). TRBV23-1 is an ORF, with its function uncertain. V lost 8 bases and J 2 bases, leaving 19 bases between the germline ends. This CDR3 region has 15 residues. The CDR3 nucleotides are TGCGCCAGCGGACCCTATGGGCAGGGGCCCTACGAGCAGTACTTC. It codes for CASGPYGQGPYEQYF.

Comments on this clonotype: Since the library was made to target alpha chains, this beta chain is a stray read and its abundance is not meaningful. J is TRBJ2-5 and V is TRBV20-1; D may be TRBD1 (6 bases). The CDR3 runs 16 residues. The V gene's germline CDR1 is DFQATT and CDR2 SNEGSKA (reference sequence). The ends were cut back, 4 bases at V and 5 bases at J, with 23 bases in the middle. CDR3 amino acids: CSATRPGARAYETQYF. The CDR3 DNA reads TGCAGTGCTACCCGACCAGGGGCGCGGGCCTACGAGACCCAGTACTTC.

Notes on this clonotype: This beta chain is an off-target read within a library intended for alpha chains, so its frequency means little. V and J are TRBV19 and TRBJ2-1; TRBD2 matches at 7 bases. CDR3 length equals 17 residues. J was trimmed by 7 bases and V by 6 bases; bases with no gene match: 18. Germline-derived CDR1 and CDR2 are LNHDA and SQIVND (reference sequence). The CDR3 nucleotides are TGTGCCAGTAGCCCAATCCCCAGCGGGGAGGTAATGAATGAGCAGTTCTTC. It encodes CASSPIPSGEVMNEQFF.

Turning to this clonotype: This beta chain turned up in a library designed for alpha chains; as an off-target read, its abundance says little. V gene TRBV7-3 combines with J gene TRBJ1-4; TRBD1 matches 7 bases. The CDR3 is 14 residues long. J lost 8 bases, V lost 10 bases, and 13 bases had no gene match. From germline, CDR1 is SGHTA and CDR2 FQGTGA. The CDR3 nucleotides read TGTGCCAACGACGACAGGGCCTCCCAGGAAAAACTGTTTTTT. Translation gives CANDDRASQEKLFF. The complete variable domain, with remaining parts taken from reference TRBV7-3 and TRBJ1-4, reads GAGVSQTPSNKVTEKGKYVELRCDPISGHTALYWYRQSLGQGPEFLIYFQGTGAADDSGLPNDRFFAVRPEGSVSTLKIQRTERGDSAVYLCANDDRASQEKLFFGSGTQLSVL.

In this sample, this clonotype turned up many times. A library prepared for alpha chains yielded this beta chain as an off-target read; its size is of little meaning. This sequence joins TRBV6-5 and TRBJ2-3, with 16 bases identical to TRBD2. CDR1 is MNHEY and CDR2 is SVGAGI in the germline V gene. The CDR3 extends over 15 amino acids. With 6 bases clipped from V and 10 bases from J, the junction kept 7 bases outside the gene matches. The CDR3 nucleotides read TGTGCCAGCAGAAGTCCGGGACTAGCGGGGGGGGCGCAGTATTTT. It yields the protein CASRSPGLAGGAQYF.

This clonotype is termed medium-sized. This beta chain lies outside the target of a library built for alpha chains; its clone size means little. The rearrangement uses TRBV11-2 and TRBJ2-5; D call uncertain. Germline V lookup: CDR1 SGHAT, CDR2 FQNNGV. This CDR3 is 15 amino acids long. Trimming removed 8 bases at V and 0 bases at J, with 16 bases between. The CDR3 here is CASRPWDTYQETQYF. The CDR3 bases are TGTGCCAGCCGGCCGTGGGATACGTACCAAGAGACCCAGTACTTC.

In its sample, this clonotype ranks as medium-sized. Since it is a stray read in a library aimed at alpha chains, this beta chain has a size that is not meaningful. This chain connects TRBV12-3 or TRBV12-4 to TRBJ2-3; TRBD2 is a possible D gene (5 bases). V was shortened by 3 bases and J by 5 bases, with 15 bases between the two germline ends. This CDR3 is built from 15 residues. The CDR3 reads CASSFWEIRIDTQYF. The CDR3 nucleotides read TGTGCCAGCAGTTTCTGGGAGATCAGGATAGATACGCAGTATTTT.

With regard to this clonotype: The library was designed around alpha chains, so this beta chain is a stray read whose abundance carries little weight. This chain uses TRBV6-5 with TRBJ2-5; D gene ambiguous. Germline CDR1 is MNHEY and CDR2 is SVGAGI. V was shortened by 0 bases and J by 7 bases, with 6 bases between the two germline ends. This CDR3 has 12 amino acids. The CDR3 DNA sequence: TGTGCCAGCAGTTACTCGAAGGGGACCCAGTACTTC. Amino acid sequence: CASSYSKGTQYF.

This clonotype rates as medium-sized. In a library made to pick up alpha chains, this beta chain is a stray read with a size that means little. The gene calls are TRBV23-1 and TRBJ2-2; 8 bases line up with TRBD1. TRBV23-1 is noted as an ORF with a role that remains uncertain. The ends lost 8 bases at V and 7 bases at J; junction bases unmatched: 21. CDR3 length equals 18 residues. CDR3 DNA sequence: TGCGCCAGCCGCCAATGGAATTTCAGGGGGCTAGAGGTCGGGGAGCTGTTTTTT. It is translated as CASRQWNFRGLEVGELFF.

This clonotype is termed medium-sized. A library made for alpha chains picked up this beta chain off target, so its size means little. The chain carries TRBV20-1 and TRBJ2-2; D may be TRBD2 (6 bases). CDR3 length equals 14 residues. V shed 6 bases and J shed 3 bases, with 14 bases lying between them. CDR1 and CDR2 from the germline V gene are DFQATT and SNEGSKA (reference sequence). CDR3 sequence (DNA): TGCAGTGCGAGACTAGTTTTCGACACCGGGGAGCTGTTTTTT. It encodes CSARLVFDTGELFF.

This clonotype is medium-sized within its sample. This beta chain lies outside the target of a library built for alpha chains; its clone size means little. The chain carries TRBV10-3 and TRBJ1-1; D may be TRBD1 (6 bases). V was shortened by 2 bases and J by 1 base, with 8 bases between the two germline ends. The length of the CDR3 is 14 residues. CDR1 is ENHRY, CDR2 SYGVKD, per germline. The CDR3 DNA follows: TGTGCCATCAGTGAGAGGACAGAGAACACTGAAGCTTTCTTT. This encodes CAISERTENTEAFF.

In its sample, this clonotype was seen many times. This beta chain lies outside the target of a library built for alpha chains; its clone size means little. The chain is built from TRBV29-1 and TRBJ2-5; 13 nucleotides match TRBD2. From germline, CDR1 is SQVTM and CDR2 ANQGSEA. The length of the CDR3 is 13 residues. The V and J ends lost 4 bases and 7 bases, in that order; junction bases with no gene match: 3. CDR3 in amino acids: CSVVTSGRGTQYF. The DNA for the CDR3 is TGCAGCGTTGTAACTAGCGGGAGGGGGACCCAGTACTTC.